The 16 T cell receptor beta chains presented below share a single source sample, sequenced in a study of cytomegalovirus exposure and HLA in healthy donors. The method was immunoSEQ multiplex PCR; TCRdb's version includes in-frame clones alone and lacks a portion of them. The sample shows over 55,000 clones, about 96% of them seen only once. The sample taken for sequencing was PBMCs. Receptor source: a man aged 18 to 30 in good health and CMV-seronegative.

The chain has TRBV29-1 and TRBJ2-7, with D maybe TRBD1 (7 bases). With 6 bases removed from V and 0 bases from J, the gap between germline ends came to 15 bases. CDR1 and CDR2 from the germline V gene are SQVTM and ANQGSEA. The CDR3 extends over 14 amino acids. The CDR3 reads CSVRGTEDSYEQYF. The DNA of the CDR3 is TGCAGCGTCCGCGGGACAGAGGACTCCTACGAGCAGTACTTC.

The chain combines TRBV6-5 with TRBJ1-2; 9 bases line up with TRBD1. Trimming took 0 bases from V and 4 from J; bases not matched to a gene: 3. Germline V CDR1 and CDR2: MNHEY, SVGAGI. There are 15 residues in the CDR3. The CDR3 sequence is CASSYSETGGYGYTF. For the CDR3, the DNA is TGTGCCAGCAGTTACTCTGAGACAGGGGGCTATGGCTACACCTTC.

The genes are TRBV7-9 and TRBJ1-3; 12 nucleotides match TRBD1. CDR3 length: 17 amino acids. V was clipped by 3 bases and J by 3 bases; unmatched bases: 6. Germline CDR1 reads SEHNR; CDR2 reads FQNEAQ (reference sequence). This CDR3 is CASSLGQGALIGNTIYF. CDR3 sequence (DNA): TGTGCCAGCAGCTTGGGACAGGGGGCTCTAATTGGAAACACCATATATTTT.

This clone occurred once. The rearrangement joins TRBV9 to TRBJ2-1, with D possibly matching TRBD2 (6 bases). CDR3 size: 13 residues. V lost 0 bases and J lost 10, with 11 bases in between. The germline V gene has CDR1 SGDLS and CDR2 YYNGEE. The CDR3 coding sequence is TGTGCCAGCAGCGTAGGGAGGGTTGGGGAGCAGTTCTTC. The encoded protein is CASSVGRVGEQFF. Full variable domain (missing parts from reference TRBV9 and TRBJ2-1): DSGVTQTPKHLITATGQRVTLRCSPRSGDLSVYWYQQSLDQGLQFLIQYYNGEERAKGNILERFSAQQFPDLHSELNLSSLELGDSALYFCASSVGRVGEQFFGPGTRLTVL.

V is TRBV6-6 and J is TRBJ2-1; 9 bases are shared with TRBD2. The germline V gene encodes CDR1 MNHNY and CDR2 SVGAGI (reference sequence). The V segment lost 2 bases and the J segment 6 bases; nucleotides outside the gene matches: 5. The CDR3 is 15 residues long. The CDR3 reads CASSYRAGGVNEQFF. CDR3 DNA: TGTGCCAGCAGTTACAGGGCGGGAGGGGTCAATGAGCAGTTCTTC.

V gene TRBV4-1 combines with J gene TRBJ2-3; 9 bases match TRBD2. The length of the CDR3 is 16 residues. Germline V gene lookup returns CDR1 MGHRA and CDR2 YSYEKL. The trim removed 1 base at V and 4 bases at J, leaving 6 bases unmatched. CDR3 protein: CASSQVKREVADTQYF. DNA for the CDR3: TGCGCCAGCAGCCAAGTAAAGCGGGAGGTGGCAGATACGCAGTATTTT.

The chain links TRBV6-5 to TRBJ1-1, with D possibly being TRBD1 (5 bases). The CDR3 runs 14 residues. Trimming shortened V by 0 bases and J by 11 bases, and 16 bases separated the two germline ends. Germline V gives CDR1 MNHEY, CDR2 SVGAGI. CDR3 loop: CASSYSAVGRAAFF. CDR3 nucleotides: TGTGCCAGCAGTTACTCAGCCGTGGGCAGGGCGGCTTTCTTT.

The V gene is TRBV4-3, the J gene TRBJ2-4; weak D call: TRBD2 (5 bases). The V end lost 2 bases, the J end lost 5 bases, and 16 bases lay between the germline ends. Per germline, CDR1 LGHNA and CDR2 YSLEER. The CDR3 length is 16 residues. The CDR3 here is CASSQYHPGSQNIQYF. DNA of the CDR3: TGCGCCAGCAGCCAATATCACCCGGGAAGCCAAAACATTCAGTACTTC.

For this clone: A junction end diverges from the germline sequence, so it may reflect a read error. V gene TRBV6-1 combines with J gene TRBJ1-1, with 10 positions matching TRBD1. The CDR3 runs to 12 residues. CDR1 and CDR2 from the germline V gene are MNHNS and SASEGT. The CDR3: CFGQGGITEAFF. CDR3 DNA: TGCTTTGGACAGGGGGGGATCACTGAAGCTTTCTTT.

CDR3 DNA: TGTGCCAGCAGTGAATATAGGACATCGGGCAATGAGCAGTTCTTC. Encoded protein: CASSEYRTSGNEQFF. The J gene is TRBJ2-1, the V gene TRBV25-1, with D maybe TRBD1 (5 bases). V dropped 0 bases and J dropped 6 bases, with 12 bases sitting between them. The CDR3 loop spans 15 amino acids. Germline lookup yields CDR1 MGHDK and CDR2 SYGVNS.

The CDR3 coding sequence is TGTGCCAGCAGCTTACGACCCCTCGACGGGGAGACCCAGTACTTC. Amino acid sequence: CASSLRPLDGETQYF. The rearrangement uses TRBV7-2 and TRBJ2-5, with no clear D. Germline lookup yields CDR1 SGHTA and CDR2 FQGNSA. The CDR3 has 15 residues. Trimming cost V 2 bases and J 5 bases, with 15 bases left between them.

CDR3 nucleotides: TGTGCCAGCAGCCCCCGCGGGGCGAACACTGAAGCTTTCTTT. This codes for CASSPRGANTEAFF. V and J are TRBV7-2 and TRBJ1-1; tentative D call: TRBD1 (5 bases). Germline-derived CDR1 and CDR2 are SGHTA and FQGNSA. The CDR3 has 14 amino acids. V was shortened by 5 bases and J by 1 base, with 11 bases between the two germline ends.

The genes are TRBV5-1 and TRBJ2-7; 8 nucleotides agree with TRBD1. J was trimmed by 5 bases and V by 0 bases; bases with no gene match: 22. CDR3 length: 20 residues. Germline V gene sequence: CDR1 SGHRS, CDR2 YFSETQ. CDR3 nucleotides: TGCGCCAGCAGCTTGGCCAGGGGGACAGGTCTGCTAATGGACAGGGACGAGCAGTACTTC. Translation: CASSLARGTGLLMDRDEQYF.

CDR3 protein: CASSLAEVRQGGCNQPQHF. The CDR3 DNA follows: TGCGCCAGCAGCTTGGCTGAGGTTCGACAGGGTGGTTGCAATCAGCCCCAGCATTTT. The chain carries TRBV5-1 and TRBJ1-5; 7 nucleotides align to TRBD1. Germline CDR1 SGHRS, CDR2 YFSETQ. With V trimmed by 0 bases and J by 2 bases, 14 bases remained unmatched. The CDR3 is 19 amino acids.

The sample holds one count of this clone. The V call is TRBV7-8, the J call TRBJ2-7; perhaps TRBD1 as D (6 bases). Germline CDR1 and CDR2: SGHVS and FQNEAQ. V was clipped by 5 bases and J by 0 bases, with 14 bases between them. This CDR3 spans 15 amino acids. CDR3 amino acids: CASSLRDTSSYEQYF. In nucleotides, the CDR3 is TGTGCCAGCAGCCTTAGGGACACCTCCTCCTACGAGCAGTACTTC. Filled out from reference TRBV7-8 and TRBJ2-7, the complete variable domain reads GAGVSQSPRYKVAKRGQDVALRCDPISGHVSLFWYQQALGQGPEFLTYFQNEAQLDKSGLPSDRFFAERPEGSVSTLKIQRTQQEDSAVYLCASSLRDTSSYEQYFGPGTRLTVT.

The V call is TRBV27, the J call TRBJ2-7; D possibly corresponds to TRBD2 (6 bases). Germline V gene lookup returns CDR1 MNHEY and CDR2 SMNVEV (reference sequence). Deletions cut 6 bases from V and 5 bases from J, with 11 bases between. The CDR3 runs 12 residues. The CDR3 loop reads CASSPTSNEQYF. The CDR3 DNA reads as TGTGCCAGCAGCCCGACTAGTAACGAGCAGTACTTC.